This TCR beta chain was retrieved from a study of memory CD4+ T cells and cytomegalovirus serostatus. Across the study: Donors were healthy Belgian adults, under ten CMV seropositive and around 24 seronegative.

About this clone: As yet, its antigen is unknown.

Repertoires were generated with immunoSEQ multiplex PCR, while TCRdb's copy carries only in-frame clones and drops some. The table records about 52,000 clones, around 88% of them present only once. Whole-study findings and limits: The CMV-associated TCR signature appears largely within the CD4+ memory repertoire.

The sort gate was single viable CD3+CD4+CD8-CD45RO+ cells for memory CD4+ T cells. Donors' CMV status reflects serum IgG against pp150, pp28, p38, p52. Sequenced sample: memory CD4+ T cells from blood. The clonotype comes from an adult in good health and CMV-seropositive.

DNA for the CDR3: TGTGCCAGCAGCCCCTATCGAGTGAACACTGAAGCTTTCTTT. The encoded protein is CASSPYRVNTEAFF. The J gene is TRBJ1-1, the V gene TRBV7-9; D ambiguous. V was clipped by 5 bases and J by 0 bases, with 10 bases between them. The CDR3 is 14 amino acids. Germline values: CDR1 SEHNR, CDR2 FQNEAQ (reference sequence). Filled out from reference TRBV7-9 and TRBJ1-1, the complete variable domain reads DTGVSQNPRHKITKRGQNVTFRCDPISEHNRLYWYRQTLGQGPEFLTYFQNEAQLEKSRLLSDRFSAERPKGSFSTLEIQRTEQGDSAMYLCASSPYRVNTEAFFGQGTRLTVV.